The source of this TCR beta chain is a study of blood T cells in healthy people across ages. On the study more broadly: Roughly one uniquely barcoded beta molecule per two T cells was captured.

PCR was performed a second time for about 7 to 11 cycles using a sample-barcoded 5' primer and a J-beta primer mix. Each cDNA was tagged by a template-switch adaptor containing 12 random nucleotides. TCRdb fed the 5' RACE reads into MiXCR, producing one record per CDR3 protein. The sample has more than 750,000 distinct CDR3 sequences; 29% are singletons. This clonotype appeared a few times. From germline, CDR1 is ENHRY and CDR2 SYGVKD. The CDR3 is made up of 15 amino acids. V gave up 4 bases and J gave up 5 bases, with 17 bases separating them. The same data also went into a second study, on T cells of mothers and their children. That source reports: Three healthy Caucasian mothers and their six children were the donors. The M1S primer of the second PCR added sample barcodes and 2-4 random nucleotides.

The receptor's source is a woman aged 40 to 50 in good health. The chain employs TRBV10-3 and TRBJ2-5; D is unclear. What was sequenced was blood. The CDR3 sequence is CAISARITIEETQYF. The CDR3, as DNA: TGTGCCATCAGTGCTAGGATAACCATAGAGGAGACCCAGTACTTC.